Listed here are 27 T cell receptor beta chains from one sample, sequenced in a study of beta chain features in type 1 diabetes. Findings and caveats of the study: In every one of the four CD4+ subsets, TCRB CDR3s were moderately but significantly shorter in Type 1 diabetes patients.

No antigen has been assigned to these receptors. Reverse transcription of all isolated RNA meant that expressed TCRB transcripts were sequenced. Some clones are missing from TCRdb's copy, which holds only in-frame ones; the method was immunoSEQ multiplex PCR. The sample carries hundreds of thousands of clones, 11% to 15% recorded once. The sequenced sample consisted of naive CD4+ T cells from blood. These receptors all come from a man aged 18-30 years with type 1 diabetes.

In the case of this clone: Its ends do not fully match the called genes, so a read error is possible. The rearrangement uses TRBV28 and TRBJ1-4; 8 bases align to TRBD1. In germline, CDR1 is MDHEN, CDR2 SYDVKM. The CDR3 has 15 residues. CDR3 in amino acids: CASSSWTGKNGKLFF. The CDR3 DNA reads as TGTGCCAGCAGTTCCTGGACAGGGAAGAATGGAAAACTGTTTTTT.

The chain couples TRBV5-1 to TRBJ1-6, with TRBD1 as a possible D gene (5 bases). The germline gives CDR1 SGHRS, CDR2 YFSETQ. The CDR3 extends over 15 amino acids. The V end lost 0 bases, the J end lost 7 bases, and 11 bases lay between the germline ends. The CDR3 nucleotides are TGCGCCAGCAGCTTGGAGTCAGGGTTAAATTCACCCCTCCACTTT. Translation: CASSLESGLNSPLHF.

The chain recombines TRBV7-2 with TRBJ2-1; 9 bases line up with TRBD1. This CDR3 spans 17 amino acids. V lost 4 bases to trimming and J lost 1 base; unmatched junction nucleotides: 8. Germline CDR1 is SGHTA and CDR2 is FQGNSA. The CDR3 here is CASSWLGTGNSYNEQFF. As DNA, the CDR3 is TGTGCCAGCAGCTGGTTAGGGACAGGGAATTCCTACAATGAGCAGTTCTTC.

This clone was observed a few times. The rearrangement joins TRBV4-2 to TRBJ2-7; the match to TRBD1 covers 10 bases. Per the germline V gene, CDR1 is LGHNA and CDR2 is YNFKEQ. V gave up 5 bases and J gave up 5 bases; unmatched junction bases: 12. The CDR3 loop spans 16 amino acids. The CDR3 reads CASSMRDRDRGNEQYF. In DNA form, the CDR3 reads TGTGCCAGCAGCATGCGTGACCGGGACAGGGGAAACGAGCAGTACTTC.

The V gene is TRBV27, the J gene TRBJ1-6; D gene ambiguous. Trimming cost V 2 bases and J 7 bases, with 3 bases left between them. The CDR3 is 12 amino acids. CDR1 is MNHEY and CDR2 is SMNVEV in the germline V gene (reference sequence). The CDR3, as DNA: TGTGCCAGCAGTTTAAGGAATTCACCCCTCCACTTT. Protein sequence: CASSLRNSPLHF.

J is TRBJ1-2 and V is TRBV7-9; 7 bases line up with TRBD1. V was pared by 4 bases and J by 8 bases, with 10 bases of the junction left unmatched. Germline assignment: CDR1 SEHNR and CDR2 FQNEAQ (reference sequence). The CDR3 extends over 14 amino acids. As DNA, the CDR3 is TGTGCCAGCAGCTCGCTCACCGGGACAGACGGCTACACCTTC. This gives the protein CASSSLTGTDGYTF.

This clone was detected a few times. The CDR3 is CASSPVIGVQDTQYF. CDR3 bases: TGCGCCAGCAGCCCCGTAATCGGGGTACAAGATACGCAGTATTTT. The rearrangement uses TRBV5-1 and TRBJ2-3; D is possibly TRBD2 (5 bases). CDR1 is SGHRS, CDR2 YFSETQ, per germline. This CDR3 comprises 15 residues. V lost 4 bases, J lost 5 bases, and 17 bases lay in between.

Of note for this clone: This specimen includes other DNA sequences encoding the same CDR3. The rearrangement uses TRBV5-1 and TRBJ1-2, with D tentatively TRBD1 (6 bases). From germline, CDR1 is SGHRS and CDR2 YFSETQ. The V and J ends lost 0 bases and 8 bases respectively, with 8 bases between them. The CDR3 contains 12 residues. The CDR3 DNA reads TGCGCCAGCAGCTTGGACAGGGTCGGCTACACCTTC. It translates to CASSLDRVGYTF.

The chain employs TRBV6-4 and TRBJ2-1; no clear D gene. Per germline, CDR1 MRHNA and CDR2 SNTAGT. CDR3 length: 15 residues. V was clipped by 3 bases and J by 7 bases, with 16 bases between them. The CDR3 reads CASSEASAGLNEQFF. CDR3 bases: TGTGCCAGCAGTGAGGCCTCGGCAGGATTGAATGAGCAGTTCTTC.

This clone turned up a few times. The chain combines TRBV18 with TRBJ2-5; D remains ambiguous. V dropped 4 bases and J dropped 0 bases, with 12 bases sitting between them. CDR1 and CDR2 (germline): KGHSH, LQKENI. This CDR3 has 15 amino acids. The CDR3 nucleotides read TGTGCCAGCTCACTCTATGTGCAGTACCAAGAGACCCAGTACTTC. It specifies CASSLYVQYQETQYF.

This sequence joins TRBV29-1 and TRBJ1-3; no reliable D call. This CDR3 spans 11 amino acids. V lost 2 bases, J lost 4 bases, and 3 bases lay in between. Germline V lookup: CDR1 SQVTM, CDR2 ANQGSEA. The CDR3 spells CSVERGNTIYF. CDR3 nucleotides: TGCAGCGTTGAACGGGGAAACACCATATATTTT.

The genes are TRBV30 and TRBJ2-7; 11 bases fit TRBD1. Germline lookup yields CDR1 GTSNPN and CDR2 SVGIG (reference sequence). V dropped 6 bases and J dropped 1; count of bases not matched to a gene: 2. The CDR3 has 13 residues. The CDR3 loop reads CACGTGGSYEQYF. CDR3 DNA sequence: TGTGCCTGTGGGACAGGGGGATCCTACGAGCAGTACTTC.

J is TRBJ1-5 and V is TRBV7-2; the D is unclear. Per the germline V gene, CDR1 is SGHTA and CDR2 is FQGNSA. The CDR3 extends over 15 amino acids. V gave up 6 bases and J gave up 0 bases, with 12 bases separating them. The chain's CDR3 is CASRLDPYSNQPQHF. The CDR3 DNA follows: TGTGCCAGCAGACTCGATCCTTATAGCAATCAGCCCCAGCATTTT.

The chain joins TRBV29-1 to TRBJ1-1; D may be TRBD1 (6 bases). Trimming removed 4 bases from V and 0 bases from J, with 9 bases in between. The CDR3 runs to 13 residues. Germline CDR1 is SQVTM and CDR2 is ANQGSEA. CDR3 amino acids: CSVGRDMNTEAFF. The CDR3 DNA sequence: TGCAGCGTTGGTAGGGACATGAACACTGAAGCTTTCTTT. Full variable domain (missing parts from reference TRBV29-1 and TRBJ1-1): SAVISQKPSRDICQRGTSLTIQCQVDSQVTMMFWYRQQPGQSLTLIATANQGSEATYESGFVIDKFPISRPNLTFSTLTVSNMSPEDSSIYLCSVGRDMNTEAFFGQGTRLTVV.

The rearrangement uses TRBV6-4 and TRBJ2-1; 7 bases agree with TRBD1. The CDR3 covers 15 residues. Germline V lookup: CDR1 MRHNA, CDR2 SNTAGT. The V and J ends lost 8 bases and 6 bases, in that order; junction bases with no gene match: 13. The CDR3: CASSKTGQDSNEQFF. CDR3 sequence (DNA): TGTGCCAGCTCAAAGACAGGACAGGATAGCAATGAGCAGTTCTTC.

There are a few counts of this clone. The chain combines TRBV19 with TRBJ1-1; D gene ambiguous. V dropped 8 bases and J dropped 4 bases, with 8 bases sitting between them. There are 11 residues in the CDR3. CDR1 is LNHDA, CDR2 SQIVND, per germline (reference sequence). This chain's CDR3 is CASFRGTEAFF. CDR3 nucleotides: TGTGCCAGTTTCCGGGGCACTGAAGCTTTCTTT.

This clone was seen more than once but under ten times. This rearrangement joins TRBV7-2 to TRBJ1-2; 7 bases map to TRBD1. CDR3 length: 15 residues. CDR1 and CDR2 (germline): SGHTA, FQGNSA. The junction had 14 bases not matched to a gene; V was cut back by 5 bases and J by 8 bases. The CDR3 loop reads CASSITPRGGEGYTF. As DNA, the CDR3 is TGTGCCAGCAGCATAACCCCACGAGGGGGCGAAGGCTACACCTTC.

The chain recombines TRBV25-1 with TRBJ2-5; TRBD1 or TRBD2 may be the D gene (5 bases each). Germline V gives CDR1 MGHDK, CDR2 SYGVNS. Trimming shortened V by 6 bases and J by 7 bases, and 12 bases separated the two germline ends. The CDR3 consists of 12 residues. The CDR3 DNA reads TGTGCCAGCAGGGGGGAAGGTGGGACCCAGTACTTC. This translates into CASRGEGGTQYF.

The chain joins TRBV5-1 to TRBJ2-7; perhaps TRBD1 as D (6 bases). The V and J ends lost 3 bases and 6 bases respectively, with 16 bases between them. CDR1 is SGHRS and CDR2 is YFSETQ in the germline V gene. This CDR3 is 14 amino acids long. CDR3 protein: CASSWRQEIGEQYF. Here the CDR3 DNA reads TGCGCCAGCAGCTGGAGACAGGAAATCGGCGAGCAGTACTTC.

This sequence joins TRBV18 and TRBJ1-2; a possible D gene is TRBD1 (5 bases). Trimming cost V 3 bases and J 7 bases, with 15 bases left between them. From germline, CDR1 is KGHSH and CDR2 LQKENI. There are 14 residues in the CDR3. CDR3 loop: CASSPRGPPVGYTF. DNA for the CDR3: TGTGCCAGCTCACCGCGGGGACCGCCCGTTGGCTACACCTTC.

This clone was observed a few times. The rearrangement joins TRBV29-1 to TRBJ2-7; D not certain. Trimming left V 4 bases short and J 3 bases short, with 13 bases between. Germline values: CDR1 SQVTM, CDR2 ANQGSEA. CDR3 length: 13 amino acids. The CDR3 sequence is CSVAYPGIYEQYF. The CDR3 bases are TGCAGCGTTGCATATCCAGGAATCTACGAGCAGTACTTC.

The chain links TRBV29-1 to TRBJ2-5, with D maybe TRBD2 (5 bases). The CDR3 has 14 residues. The germline V and J ends were trimmed by 0 bases and 11 bases, with 19 bases remaining between them. Germline lookup yields CDR1 SQVTM and CDR2 ANQGSEA. CDR3 residues: CSVEEPGLKAEQYF. The CDR3 nucleotides read TGCAGCGTTGAAGAACCGGGCCTAAAAGCGGAGCAGTACTTC.

V is TRBV7-2 and J is TRBJ1-2; TRBD1 might be the D (6 bases). Looked up from germline, CDR1 is SGHTA and CDR2 is FQGNSA. Deletions cut 3 bases from V and 5 bases from J, with 16 bases between. CDR3 length: 15 amino acids. The CDR3 region is CASSFTVTGPYGYTF. CDR3 in DNA: TGTGCCAGCAGCTTTACCGTGACAGGACCTTATGGCTACACCTTC.

CDR3 in amino acids: CASSLGAVPTYEQYF. The CDR3 DNA sequence: TGTGCCAGCAGCTTAGGGGCAGTTCCGACCTACGAGCAGTACTTC. The V and J genes are TRBV11-2 and TRBJ2-7, with unresolved D. CDR3 length: 15 amino acids. CDR1 and CDR2 (germline): SGHAT, FQNNGV. Trimming pared 1 base from V and 2 bases from J, leaving 12 bases between. Full variable domain (outside the CDR3, taken from reference TRBV11-2 and TRBJ2-7): EAGVAQSPRYKIIEKRQSVAFWCNPISGHATLYWYQQILGQGPKLLIQFQNNGVVDDSQLPKDRFSAERLKGVDSTLKIQPAKLEDSAVYLCASSLGAVPTYEQYFGPGTRLTVT.

The rearrangement joins TRBV5-4 to TRBJ1-1; no firm D call. Trimming left V 5 bases short and J 6 bases short, with 11 bases between. Germline CDR1 SGHNT, CDR2 YYREEE (reference sequence). The CDR3 has 12 amino acids. CDR3 DNA sequence: TGTGCCAGCAGGGGCTCGGCGGCTGAAGCTTTCTTT. Its translation: CASRGSAAEAFF.

The rearrangement joins TRBV30 to TRBJ2-7; 7 nucleotides align to TRBD2. The V gene's germline CDR1 is GTSNPN and CDR2 SVGIG (reference sequence). The CDR3 spans 13 residues. V lost 0 bases and J lost 4; bases outside the gene matches: 3. As DNA, the CDR3 is TGTGCCTGGAGTGTGGGGGGAGGGTACGAGCAGTACTTC. As protein: CAWSVGGGYEQYF.

This clone was observed a handful of times. This rearrangement joins TRBV18 to TRBJ1-2; unclear D gene. V dropped 5 bases and J dropped 7 bases, with 5 bases sitting between them. This CDR3 is built from 10 residues. Per the germline V gene, CDR1 is KGHSH and CDR2 is LQKENI. The CDR3 is CASSGVGYTF. In nucleotides, the CDR3 is TGTGCCAGCTCAGGGGTTGGCTACACCTTC.